These 26 T cell receptor beta chains were sequenced from one sample in a study of spatial heterogeneity in lung cancer. TCRdb ran MiXCR on the 5' RACE reads and lists one entry per CDR3 protein. This sample carries around 100,000 distinct CDR3 sequences, more than 10% of them seen once, and the ten largest clones take 20% to 30%. Time point meaning: blood at routine non-recurrence follow-up after resection. The sequencing used PBMCs, collected at follow-up. These receptors came from a female donor with early-stage non-small cell lung cancer.

The V call is TRBV2, the J call TRBJ2-3, with unresolved D. Trimming removed 7 bases at V and 0 bases at J, with 8 bases between. Germline lookup yields CDR1 SNHLY and CDR2 FYNNEI. This CDR3 is 13 amino acids long. This chain's CDR3 is CASTGSSTDTQYF. For the CDR3, the DNA is TGTGCCAGCACCGGCAGTAGCACAGATACGCAGTATTTT.

The gene calls are TRBV2 and TRBJ1-1; D possibly corresponds to TRBD1 (5 bases). The CDR3 is 13 residues long. Trimming stripped 5 bases from V and 8 bases from J, with 15 bases between. Per the germline V gene, CDR1 is SNHLY and CDR2 is FYNNEI. The CDR3 region is CASSRLGVGEAFF. As DNA, the CDR3 is TGTGCCAGCAGTCGTCTGGGGGTTGGCGAAGCTTTCTTT.

This clonotype appeared many times. The chain carries TRBV11-2 and TRBJ2-1; D unclear. Germline CDR1 reads SGHAT; CDR2 reads FQNNGV. CDR3 length: 13 amino acids. V lost 6 bases to trimming and J lost 1 base, with 7 bases between them. Here the CDR3 reads CASRLTSYNEQFF. DNA of the CDR3: TGTGCCAGCAGACTAACATCCTACAATGAGCAGTTCTTC.

This chain links TRBV7-8 with TRBJ2-1; TRBD1 is a possible D gene (5 bases). V lost 5 bases and J lost 4, with 18 bases in between. Germline V gene data show CDR1 as SGHVS and CDR2 as FQNEAQ. The CDR3 consists of 16 residues. The CDR3 region is CASSPRVGPFYNEQFF. The CDR3 region has the DNA TGTGCCAGCAGCCCTCGTGTGGGGCCCTTTTACAATGAGCAGTTCTTC.

This clonotype has at least ten counts. The chain is built from TRBV29-1 and TRBJ2-7; 7 bases fit TRBD2. With V trimmed by 6 bases and J by 0 bases, 8 bases remained unmatched. Per germline, CDR1 SQVTM and CDR2 ANQGSEA. This CDR3 contains 14 residues. The CDR3 DNA follows: TGCAGCGTAGTGATGGGACTAAGCTCCTACGAGCAGTACTTC. Translated: CSVVMGLSSYEQYF.

The table lists this clonotype with a few counts. This rearrangement joins TRBV29-1 to TRBJ2-5; weak D call: TRBD1 (6 bases). This CDR3 comprises 14 residues. Trimming shortened V by 6 bases and J by 5 bases, and 19 bases separated the two germline ends. Germline loops: CDR1 SQVTM, CDR2 ANQGSEA. The CDR3 is CSVESAGTQETQYF. DNA for the CDR3: TGCAGCGTCGAATCGGCAGGGACACAGGAGACCCAGTACTTC.

This clonotype was observed many times. CDR3 in amino acids: CASSVGSLAGVGDTQYF. The CDR3 DNA sequence: TGTGCCAGCAGCGTAGGAAGTCTAGCGGGAGTTGGAGATACGCAGTATTTT. This chain links TRBV9 with TRBJ2-3; the match to TRBD2 covers 10 bases. V dropped 0 bases and J dropped 5; count of bases not matched to a gene: 9. The CDR3 totals 17 residues. The germline V gene encodes CDR1 SGDLS and CDR2 YYNGEE. Full variable domain (rest looked up from reference TRBV9 and TRBJ2-3): DSGVTQTPKHLITATGQRVTLRCSPRSGDLSVYWYQQSLDQGLQFLIQYYNGEERAKGNILERFSAQQFPDLHSELNLSSLELGDSALYFCASSVGSLAGVGDTQYFGPGTRLTVL.

This clonotype came up a few times. The chain is built from TRBV12-3 or TRBV12-4 and TRBJ2-5; D remains unclear. Trimming stripped 5 bases from V and 7 bases from J, with 14 bases between. The CDR3 covers 13 residues. CDR3 coding DNA: TGTGCCAGCAGTCTAAGCGAGGCCGCGACCCAGTACTTC. Translating gives CASSLSEAATQYF.

This clonotype was found a few times. The V gene is TRBV14, the J gene TRBJ2-4; 7 bases align to TRBD1. J gave up 1 base and V 0 bases, and 12 bases lay outside the gene matches. The length of the CDR3 is 19 residues. The germline V gene has CDR1 SGHDN and CDR2 FVKESK. The CDR3 sequence is CASSQEDRALSRAKNIQYF. The CDR3 nucleotides are TGTGCCAGCAGCCAAGAAGACAGGGCCCTAAGTAGGGCCAAAAACATTCAGTACTTC. Full variable domain (outside the CDR3, taken from reference TRBV14 and TRBJ2-4): EAGVTQFPSHSVIEKGQTVTLRCDPISGHDNLYWYRRVMGKEIKFLLHFVKESKQDESGMPNNRFLAERTGGTYSTLKVQPAELEDSGVYFCASSQEDRALSRAKNIQYFGAGTRLSVL.

A few counts support this clonotype. CDR3 amino acids: CASSTHPIRGRTDTQYF. The DNA for the CDR3 is TGCGCCAGCAGCACTCATCCAATCAGGGGCCGTACAGATACGCAGTATTTT. V and J are TRBV4-1 and TRBJ2-3; TRBD1 is a possible D gene (6 bases). The CDR3 totals 17 residues. Per germline, CDR1 MGHRA and CDR2 YSYEKL. The V gene lost 5 bases and the J gene lost 3 bases, with 21 bases spanning the gap.

The rearrangement joins TRBV12-3 or TRBV12-4 to TRBJ2-5, with TRBD2 matching over 10 bases. Trimming at V came to 3 bases and at J to 3 bases, leaving 4 bases not matched to a gene. CDR3 length: 15 amino acids. CDR3 sequence reads: CASSLWTSGEETQYF. The DNA for the CDR3 is TGTGCCAGCAGTTTGTGGACTAGCGGAGAAGAGACCCAGTACTTC.

The sample holds a few counts of this clonotype. The V gene is TRBV19, the J gene TRBJ2-1; 8 positions agree with TRBD1. V was clipped by 3 bases and J by 4 bases; unmatched bases: 14. Germline loops: CDR1 LNHDA, CDR2 SQIVND (reference sequence). This CDR3 has 18 amino acids. The CDR3, as DNA: TGTGCCAGTAGTATTGGACAGGGATTCAGCCCATGGTACAATGAGCAGTTCTTC. Protein: CASSIGQGFSPWYNEQFF. Full variable domain (remainder filled in from reference TRBV19 and TRBJ2-1): DGGITQSPKYLFRKEGQNVTLSCEQNLNHDAMYWYRQDPGQGLRLIYYSQIVNDFQKGDIAEGYSVSREKKESFPLTVTSAQKNPTAFYLCASSIGQGFSPWYNEQFFGPGTRLTVL.

The chain uses TRBV28 and TRBJ2-7; D might be TRBD1 (5 bases). This CDR3 is 13 amino acids long. V was cut by 7 bases and J by 0 bases, with 10 bases left in between. Germline CDR1 reads MDHEN; CDR2 reads SYDVKM. The CDR3 nucleotides read TGTGCCAGCAAACGACAGAGCTCCTACGAGCAGTACTTC. Protein product: CASKRQSSYEQYF.

This clonotype was seen at least ten times. V and J are TRBV3-1 and TRBJ1-5; unclear D gene. The ends were cut back, 0 bases at V and 5 bases at J, with 5 bases in the middle. Germline V gene sequence: CDR1 LGHDT, CDR2 YNNKEL (reference sequence). The CDR3 contains 13 residues. CDR3 coding DNA: TGTGCCAGCAGCCAAGATAGGGATCAGCCCCAGCATTTT. It encodes CASSQDRDQPQHF.

The sample holds a few counts of this clonotype. The CDR3 DNA reads TGTGCCAGCAGCCTATTACAAAACATTCAGTACTTC. Its translation is CASSLLQNIQYF. The chain links TRBV3-1 to TRBJ2-4; D unclear. The germline V gene has CDR1 LGHDT and CDR2 YNNKEL (reference sequence). Deletions cut 4 bases from V and 5 bases from J, with 6 bases between. The CDR3 runs 12 residues.

V and J are TRBV5-8 and TRBJ1-4, with 9 bases aligning to TRBD1. The V gene end was trimmed by 2 bases and the J gene end by 3 bases; junction bases not matched to a gene: 8. The CDR3 is 17 amino acids. The germline V gene encodes CDR1 SGHTS and CDR2 YDEGEE. The CDR3 DNA reads as TGTGCCAGCAGCTTAGGGACAGGGATCTCTCCTAATGAAAAACTGTTTTTT. Its translation is CASSLGTGISPNEKLFF.

The genes are TRBV7-2 and TRBJ2-3, with D maybe TRBD2 (6 bases). In germline, CDR1 is SGHTA, CDR2 FQGNSA. This CDR3 has 14 residues. Trimming cost V 6 bases and J 0 bases, with 10 bases left between them. For the CDR3, the DNA is TGTGCCAGCAGGGCGGGACTCAGCACAGATACGCAGTATTTT. This translates into CASRAGLSTDTQYF.

The chain recombines TRBV4-2 with TRBJ2-1; D remains ambiguous. The CDR3 covers 16 residues. Trimming cost V 0 bases and J 0 bases, with 9 bases left between them. From germline, CDR1 is LGHNA and CDR2 YNFKEQ. The CDR3 coding sequence is TGTGCCAGCAGCCAAGAATCGGAGTTCTCCTACAATGAGCAGTTCTTC. Protein: CASSQESEFSYNEQFF.

This clonotype was observed a handful of times. This sequence joins TRBV12-2 and TRBJ1-4; the DNA was not compared with TRBD1, the D call given in the table. TRBV12-2 is a pseudogene segment. The CDR3 totals 15 residues. CDR3 DNA: TGTGCAAGTCGGAAGGCGACAGGCGACAATGAAAAACTGTTTTTT. This encodes CASRKATGDNEKLFF.

This clonotype has more than one count but fewer than ten. The genes are TRBV7-9 and TRBJ2-2; D is ambiguous. Germline CDR1 and CDR2: SEHNR and FQNEAQ (reference sequence). V was pared by 6 bases and J by 8 bases, with 13 bases between. This CDR3 region has 13 residues. CDR3 region: CASRFWSQGELFF. DNA for the CDR3: TGTGCCAGCAGGTTCTGGTCCCAAGGGGAGCTGTTTTTT.

This chain links TRBV19 with TRBJ1-5; D possibly corresponds to TRBD1 (6 bases). The V end lost 8 bases, the J end lost 4 bases, and 15 bases lay between the germline ends. The CDR3 has 14 amino acids. Per the germline V gene, CDR1 is LNHDA and CDR2 is SQIVND (reference sequence). CDR3 in amino acids: CASAYGGTNQPQHF. The CDR3 DNA reads as TGTGCCAGTGCCTATGGCGGGACAAATCAGCCCCAGCATTTT. Drawing the rest from reference TRBV19 and TRBJ1-5, the complete variable domain is DGGITQSPKYLFRKEGQNVTLSCEQNLNHDAMYWYRQDPGQGLRLIYYSQIVNDFQKGDIAEGYSVSREKKESFPLTVTSAQKNPTAFYLCASAYGGTNQPQHFGDGTRLSIL.

This clonotype was counted a few times. CDR3 loop: CASFSSGSFQETQYF. The CDR3 DNA reads TGTGCCAGCTTTTCTAGCGGGAGCTTCCAAGAGACCCAGTACTTC. The V call is TRBV12-3 or TRBV12-4, the J call TRBJ2-5, with 10 bases aligning to TRBD2. This CDR3 has 15 amino acids. V shed 8 bases, J shed 1 base, and the junction held 7 bases outside the gene matches.

The chain carries TRBV5-1 and TRBJ1-6, with D possibly matching TRBD1 (6 bases). V was cut by 1 base and J by 9 bases, with 14 bases left in between. The CDR3 spans 15 residues. Looked up from germline, CDR1 is SGHRS and CDR2 is YFSETQ. The CDR3 bases are TGCGCCAGCAGCTTGATAAACAGGGAGAGTTCACCCCTCCACTTT. Its protein product is CASSLINRESSPLHF.

This clonotype came up many times. The chain combines TRBV28 with TRBJ2-7, with 7 bases matching TRBD1. V shed 5 bases and J 6 bases; nucleotides not matched to a gene: 10. CDR3 length: 14 amino acids. Germline V gene lookup returns CDR1 MDHEN and CDR2 SYDVKM. The CDR3 DNA sequence: TGTGCCAGCAGTCTGACAGGGTTGAACCGCGAGCAGTACTTC. Translation gives CASSLTGLNREQYF.

This clonotype has more than one count but fewer than ten. V usage is TRBV5-1 and J usage is TRBJ2-6, with unresolved D. This CDR3 has 15 amino acids. V dropped 0 bases and J dropped 2 bases, with 6 bases sitting between them. Germline CDR1 and CDR2: SGHRS and YFSETQ. The CDR3 DNA reads TGCGCCAGCAGCTTGGACATTACTGGGGCCAACGTCCTGACTTTC. Protein product: CASSLDITGANVLTF.

This clonotype was detected only a few times. The chain links TRBV12-3 or TRBV12-4 to TRBJ1-4, with 10 bases aligning to TRBD1. The CDR3 extends over 14 amino acids. V lost 6 bases, J lost 7 bases, and 5 bases stayed unmatched. The CDR3 DNA sequence: TGTGCCAGCAGCAGACAGGGGGCAGGTGAAAAACTGTTTTTT. It specifies CASSRQGAGEKLFF.